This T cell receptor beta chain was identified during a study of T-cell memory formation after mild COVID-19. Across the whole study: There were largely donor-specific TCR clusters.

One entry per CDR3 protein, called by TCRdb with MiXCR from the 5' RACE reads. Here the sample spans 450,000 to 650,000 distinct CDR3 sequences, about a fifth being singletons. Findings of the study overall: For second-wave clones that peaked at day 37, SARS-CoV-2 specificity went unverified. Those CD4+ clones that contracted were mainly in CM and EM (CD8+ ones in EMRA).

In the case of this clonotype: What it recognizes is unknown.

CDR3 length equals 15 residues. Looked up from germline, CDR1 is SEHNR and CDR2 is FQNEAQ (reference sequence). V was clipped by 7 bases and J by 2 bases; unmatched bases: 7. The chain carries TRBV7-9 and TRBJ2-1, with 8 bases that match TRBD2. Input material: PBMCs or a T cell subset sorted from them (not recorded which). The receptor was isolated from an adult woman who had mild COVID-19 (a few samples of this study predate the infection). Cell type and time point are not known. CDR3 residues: CASNLAGATYNEQFF. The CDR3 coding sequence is TGTGCCAGCAACCTAGCGGGCGCCACCTACAATGAGCAGTTCTTC.